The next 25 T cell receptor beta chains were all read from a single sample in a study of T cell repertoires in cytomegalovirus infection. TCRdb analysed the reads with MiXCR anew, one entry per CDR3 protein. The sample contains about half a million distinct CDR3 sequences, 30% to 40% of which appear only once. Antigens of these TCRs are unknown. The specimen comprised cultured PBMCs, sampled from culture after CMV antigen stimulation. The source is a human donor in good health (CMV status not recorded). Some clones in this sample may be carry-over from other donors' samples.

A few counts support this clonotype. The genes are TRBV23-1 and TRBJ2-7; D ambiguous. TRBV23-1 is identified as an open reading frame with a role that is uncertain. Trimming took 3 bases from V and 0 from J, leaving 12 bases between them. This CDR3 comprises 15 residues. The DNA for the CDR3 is TGCGCCAGCAGTCACCGGGCCTCGAGCTCCTACGAGCAGTACTTC. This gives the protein CASSHRASSSYEQYF.

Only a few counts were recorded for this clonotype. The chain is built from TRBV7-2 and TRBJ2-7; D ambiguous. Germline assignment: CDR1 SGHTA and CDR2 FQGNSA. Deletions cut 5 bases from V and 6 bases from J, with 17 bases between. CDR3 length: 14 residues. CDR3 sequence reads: CASSPRLARVEQYF. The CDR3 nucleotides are TGTGCCAGCAGCCCAAGACTGGCCCGGGTCGAGCAGTACTTC.

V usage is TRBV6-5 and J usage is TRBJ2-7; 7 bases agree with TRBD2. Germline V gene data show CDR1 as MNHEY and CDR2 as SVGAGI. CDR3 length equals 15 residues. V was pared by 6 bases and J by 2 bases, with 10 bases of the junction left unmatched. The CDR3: CASRAGLGRPYEQYF. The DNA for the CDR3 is TGTGCCAGCAGGGCAGGACTAGGACGCCCCTACGAGCAGTACTTC.

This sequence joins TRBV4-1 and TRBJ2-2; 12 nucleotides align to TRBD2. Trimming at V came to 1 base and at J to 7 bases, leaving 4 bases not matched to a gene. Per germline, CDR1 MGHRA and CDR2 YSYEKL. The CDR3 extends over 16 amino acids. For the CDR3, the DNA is TGCGCCAGCAGCCAAGCGGCTAGCGGGAGGGACGGGGAGCTGTTTTTT. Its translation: CASSQAASGRDGELFF.

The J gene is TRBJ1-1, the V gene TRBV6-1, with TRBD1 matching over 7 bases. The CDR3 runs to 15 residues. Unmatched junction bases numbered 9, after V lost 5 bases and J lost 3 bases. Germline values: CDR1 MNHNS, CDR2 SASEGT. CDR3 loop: CASSRPGQVYTEAFF. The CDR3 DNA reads TGTGCCAGCAGTAGACCTGGACAGGTGTACACTGAAGCTTTCTTT.

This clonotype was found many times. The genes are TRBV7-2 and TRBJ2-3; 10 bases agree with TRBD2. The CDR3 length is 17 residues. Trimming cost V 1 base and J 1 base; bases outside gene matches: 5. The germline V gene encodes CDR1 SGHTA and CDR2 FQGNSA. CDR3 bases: TGTGCCAGCAGCTTAGGAACTAGCGGGATTGGCACAGATACGCAGTATTTT. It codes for CASSLGTSGIGTDTQYF.

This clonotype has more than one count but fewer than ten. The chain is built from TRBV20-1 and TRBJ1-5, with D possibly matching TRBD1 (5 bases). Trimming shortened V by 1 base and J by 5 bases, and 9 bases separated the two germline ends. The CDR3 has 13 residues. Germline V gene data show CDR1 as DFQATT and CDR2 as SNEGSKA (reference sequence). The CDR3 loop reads CSARGRAYQPQHF. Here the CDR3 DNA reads TGCAGTGCTAGAGGCAGGGCGTATCAGCCCCAGCATTTT.

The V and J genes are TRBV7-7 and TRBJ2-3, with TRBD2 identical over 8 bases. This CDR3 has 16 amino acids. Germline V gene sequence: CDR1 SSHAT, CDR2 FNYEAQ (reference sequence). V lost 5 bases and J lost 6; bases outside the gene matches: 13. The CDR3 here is CASSPTSGRGSDTQYF. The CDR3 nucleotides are TGTGCCAGCAGCCCAACGAGCGGGAGAGGGTCCGATACGCAGTATTTT.

The CDR3: CASSYSMDRGYGYTF. CDR3 nucleotide sequence: TGTGCCAGCAGTTACTCAATGGACAGGGGCTATGGCTACACCTTC. The chain links TRBV6-6 to TRBJ1-2; TRBD1 agrees at 9 bases. Germline loops: CDR1 MNHNY, CDR2 SVGAGI (reference sequence). The CDR3 loop spans 15 amino acids. With V trimmed by 0 bases and J by 4 bases, 3 bases remained unmatched.

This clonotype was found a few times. CDR3 sequence reads: CAISQGTPNLRSAQHF. CDR3 nucleotides: TGTGCCATCAGTCAGGGGACCCCCAACCTCAGATCGGCCCAGCATTTT. The V call is TRBV10-3, the J call TRBJ1-5; D is perhaps TRBD1 (6 bases). The CDR3 loop spans 16 amino acids. From germline, CDR1 is ENHRY and CDR2 SYGVKD. Between the trimmed V and J ends, which lost 5 bases and 11 bases, there was a span of 25 bases.

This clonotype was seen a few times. Written as DNA, the CDR3 is TGTGCCAGCAGCTACGCTCCCGAACAGACCCAGTACTTC. Translation gives CASSYAPEQTQYF. The chain joins TRBV11-3 to TRBJ2-5, with D uncertain. V lost 4 bases and J 6 bases, leaving 12 bases between the germline ends. This CDR3 contains 13 residues. CDR1 and CDR2 (germline): SGHNT, YENEEA.

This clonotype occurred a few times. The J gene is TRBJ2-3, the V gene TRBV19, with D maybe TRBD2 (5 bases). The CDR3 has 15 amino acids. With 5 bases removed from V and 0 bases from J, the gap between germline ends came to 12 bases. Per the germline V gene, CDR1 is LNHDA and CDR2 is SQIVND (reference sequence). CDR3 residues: CASSLRSGSTDTQYF. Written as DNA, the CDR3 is TGTGCCAGTAGTTTACGGAGCGGTAGCACAGATACGCAGTATTTT.

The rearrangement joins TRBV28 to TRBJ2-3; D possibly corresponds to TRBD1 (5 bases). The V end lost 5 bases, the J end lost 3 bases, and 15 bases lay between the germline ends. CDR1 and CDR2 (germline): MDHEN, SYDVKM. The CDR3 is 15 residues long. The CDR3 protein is CASSRPFQGTDTQYF. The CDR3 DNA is TGTGCCAGCAGTCGCCCGTTCCAGGGAACAGATACGCAGTATTTT.

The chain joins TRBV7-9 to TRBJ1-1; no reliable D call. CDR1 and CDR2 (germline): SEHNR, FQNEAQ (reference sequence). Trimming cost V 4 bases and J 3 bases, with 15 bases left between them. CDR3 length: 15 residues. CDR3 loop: CASSSLQNGDTEAFF. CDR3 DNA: TGTGCCAGCAGCTCCTTACAAAACGGGGACACTGAAGCTTTCTTT.

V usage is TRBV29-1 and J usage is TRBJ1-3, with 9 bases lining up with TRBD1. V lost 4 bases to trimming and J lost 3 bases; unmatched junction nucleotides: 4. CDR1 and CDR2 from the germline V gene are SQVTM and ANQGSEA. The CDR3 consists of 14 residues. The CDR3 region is CSVGATGGGNTIYF. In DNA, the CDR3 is TGCAGCGTTGGTGCGACAGGGGGTGGAAACACCATATATTTT. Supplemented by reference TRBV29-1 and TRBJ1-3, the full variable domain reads SAVISQKPSRDICQRGTSLTIQCQVDSQVTMMFWYRQQPGQSLTLIATANQGSEATYESGFVIDKFPISRPNLTFSTLTVSNMSPEDSSIYLCSVGATGGGNTIYFGEGSWLTVV.

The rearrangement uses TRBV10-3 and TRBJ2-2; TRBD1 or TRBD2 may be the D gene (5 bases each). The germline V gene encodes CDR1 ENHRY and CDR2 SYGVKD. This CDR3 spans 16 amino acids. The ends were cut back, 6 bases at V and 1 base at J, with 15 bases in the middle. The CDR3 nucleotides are TGTGCCATCAGGGGAGTACCGACAGTGAACACCGGGGAGCTGTTTTTT. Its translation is CAIRGVPTVNTGELFF.

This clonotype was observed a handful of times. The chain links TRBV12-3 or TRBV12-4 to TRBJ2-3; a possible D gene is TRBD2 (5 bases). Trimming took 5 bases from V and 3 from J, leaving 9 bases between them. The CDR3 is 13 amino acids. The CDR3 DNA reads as TGTGCCAGCAGTACTAGGTGGACAGATACGCAGTATTTT. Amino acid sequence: CASSTRWTDTQYF.

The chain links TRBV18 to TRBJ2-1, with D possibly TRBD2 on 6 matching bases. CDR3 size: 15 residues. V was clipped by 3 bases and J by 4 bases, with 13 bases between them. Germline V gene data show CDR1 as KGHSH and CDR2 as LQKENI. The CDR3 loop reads CASSPGASEYNEQFF. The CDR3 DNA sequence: TGTGCCAGCTCACCCGGCGCTAGCGAGTACAATGAGCAGTTCTTC.

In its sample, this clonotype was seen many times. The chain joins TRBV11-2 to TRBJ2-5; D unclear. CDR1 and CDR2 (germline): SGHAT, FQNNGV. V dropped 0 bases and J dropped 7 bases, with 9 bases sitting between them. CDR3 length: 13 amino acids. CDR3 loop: CASSLEVLGTQYF. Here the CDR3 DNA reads TGTGCCAGCAGCTTAGAGGTCTTAGGGACCCAGTACTTC.

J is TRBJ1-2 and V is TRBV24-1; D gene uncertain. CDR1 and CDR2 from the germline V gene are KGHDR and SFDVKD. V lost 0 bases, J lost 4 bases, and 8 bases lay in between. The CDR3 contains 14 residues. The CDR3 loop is CATSDLTRSYGYTF. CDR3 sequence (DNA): TGTGCCACCAGTGATTTGACCAGGTCCTATGGCTACACCTTC.

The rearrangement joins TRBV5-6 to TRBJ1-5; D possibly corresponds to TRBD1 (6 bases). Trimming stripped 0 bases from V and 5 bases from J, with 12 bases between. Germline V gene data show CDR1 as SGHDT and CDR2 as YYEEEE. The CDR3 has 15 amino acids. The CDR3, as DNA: TGTGCCAGCAGCTTGGCGGGGGCAAGGGATCAGCCCCAGCATTTT. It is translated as CASSLAGARDQPQHF. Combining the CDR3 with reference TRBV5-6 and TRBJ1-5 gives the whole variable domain DAGVTQSPTHLIKTRGQQVTLRCSPKSGHDTVSWYQQALGQGPQFIFQYYEEEERQRGNFPDRFSGHQFPNYSSELNVNALLLGDSALYLCASSLAGARDQPQHFGDGTRLSIL.

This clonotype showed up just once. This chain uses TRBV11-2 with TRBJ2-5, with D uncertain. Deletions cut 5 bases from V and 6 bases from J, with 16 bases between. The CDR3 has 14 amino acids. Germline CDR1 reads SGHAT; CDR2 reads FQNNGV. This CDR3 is CASSPDLTYKTQYF. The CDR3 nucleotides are TGTGCCAGCAGCCCTGACCTAACGTACAAGACCCAGTACTTC.

This chain's CDR3 is CASSPRPENEKLFF. The CDR3, as DNA: TGTGCCAGCTCACCAAGACCAGAGAATGAAAAACTGTTTTTT. The chain is built from TRBV18 and TRBJ1-4; D is ambiguous. The germline V and J ends were trimmed by 2 bases and 5 bases, with 9 bases remaining between them. Germline CDR1 reads KGHSH; CDR2 reads LQKENI. This CDR3 is built from 14 residues.

CDR3 region: CASVTAPSSYNEQFF. For the CDR3, the DNA is TGTGCCAGCGTAACAGCCCCGAGCTCCTACAATGAGCAGTTCTTC. The genes are TRBV5-6 and TRBJ2-1; D ambiguous. Looked up from germline, CDR1 is SGHDT and CDR2 is YYEEEE. Trimming cost V 7 bases and J 0 bases, with 14 bases left between them. This CDR3 is 15 amino acids long.

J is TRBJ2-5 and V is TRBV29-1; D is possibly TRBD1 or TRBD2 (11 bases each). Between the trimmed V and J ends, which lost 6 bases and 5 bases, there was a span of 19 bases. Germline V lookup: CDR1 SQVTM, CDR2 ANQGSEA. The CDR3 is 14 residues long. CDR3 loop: CSVTSGTGGETQYF. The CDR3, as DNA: TGCAGCGTGACTAGCGGGACAGGGGGGGAGACCCAGTACTTC.